The present T cell receptor (beta chain) was sequenced within a study of blood T cell repertoires in COVID-19. V lost 3 bases, J lost 8 bases, and 14 bases lay in between. The CDR3 has 14 amino acids. CDR1 is MRHNA, CDR2 SNTAGT, per germline. Original data processing: Reference gene primer amplification yielded estimated nucleated cell counts. The table came from immunoSEQ multiplex PCR; TCRdb's copy has only in-frame clones and leaves some out. V and J calls plus clone size are reproduced from that table; the DNA served to infer D and trimming. The data show 150,000 or so clones, more than 85% seen once.

Sequencing was carried out using peripheral blood. The rearrangement uses TRBV6-4 and TRBJ2-1, with D unresolved. This clonotype was sampled from a man between 18 and 35 years old with acute or convalescent COVID-19. The CDR3 DNA is TGTGCCAGCAGTGAAGACTTCGGCGTGGATGAGCAGTTCTTC. It translates to CASSEDFGVDEQFF.